Sequencing of this TCR beta chain was carried out in a study of Ad26.COV2.S vaccination and SARS-CoV-2 variants. Study information: Dosing was one shot or two shots 56 days apart. Overall study results and limits: Following vaccination, spike-specific CD8+ and CD4+ T cell responses reportedly exhibited substantial breadth.

TCRdb's copy holds only in-frame clones and misses some; the assay was immunoSEQ multiplex PCR. The table has about 440,000 clones, about 90% seen once. Treatment described: 19 received Ad26.COV2.S at low or high dose, single or two shots; a few received placebo; per-sample allocation not given. Samples came from day 63 after the first vaccine or placebo injection. Unmatched junction bases numbered 4, after V lost 4 bases and J lost 7 bases. The CDR3 totals 13 residues. Germline CDR1 SGDLS, CDR2 YYNGEE. This clone showed up just a few times. Antigen specificity is unknown. The chain employs TRBV9 and TRBJ2-2; 7 bases are a match to TRBD2. This specimen consisted of peripheral blood, obtained in a trial of Ad26.COV2.S vaccine versus placebo. The sequence came from a person aged 18-65 years who received the Ad26.COV2.S COVID-19 vaccine or a placebo. The CDR3 DNA reads TGTGCCAGCAGCCTAACGGGGGGCGGGGAGCTGTTTTTT. Translation: CASSLTGGGELFF.